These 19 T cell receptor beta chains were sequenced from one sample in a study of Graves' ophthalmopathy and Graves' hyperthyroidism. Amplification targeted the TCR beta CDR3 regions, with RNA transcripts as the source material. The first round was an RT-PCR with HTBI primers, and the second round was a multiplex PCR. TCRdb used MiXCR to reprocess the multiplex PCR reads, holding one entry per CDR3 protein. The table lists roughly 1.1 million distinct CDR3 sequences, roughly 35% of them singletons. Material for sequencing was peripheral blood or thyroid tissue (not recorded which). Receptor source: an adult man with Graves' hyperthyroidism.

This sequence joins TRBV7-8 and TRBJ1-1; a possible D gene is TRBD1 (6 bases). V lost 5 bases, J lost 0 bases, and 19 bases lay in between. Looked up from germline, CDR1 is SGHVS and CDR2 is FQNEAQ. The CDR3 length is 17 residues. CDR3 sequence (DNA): TGTGCCAGCAGCCCCTTTGGGGGCATGGCGGTGAACACTGAAGCTTTCTTT. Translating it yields CASSPFGGMAVNTEAFF.

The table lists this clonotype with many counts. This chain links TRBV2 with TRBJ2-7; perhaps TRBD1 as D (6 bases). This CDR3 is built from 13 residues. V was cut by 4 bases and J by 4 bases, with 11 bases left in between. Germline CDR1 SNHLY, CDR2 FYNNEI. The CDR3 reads CASSVNRVYEQYF. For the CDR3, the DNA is TGTGCCAGCAGTGTTAACAGGGTGTACGAGCAGTACTTC.

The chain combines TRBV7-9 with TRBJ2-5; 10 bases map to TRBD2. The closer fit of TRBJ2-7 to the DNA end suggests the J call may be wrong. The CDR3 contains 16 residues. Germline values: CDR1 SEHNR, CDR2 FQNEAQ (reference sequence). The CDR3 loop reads CASSSRAGTSDYEQYF. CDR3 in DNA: TGTGCCAGCAGCTCAAGAGCCGGGACTAGCGACTACGAGCAGTACTTC.

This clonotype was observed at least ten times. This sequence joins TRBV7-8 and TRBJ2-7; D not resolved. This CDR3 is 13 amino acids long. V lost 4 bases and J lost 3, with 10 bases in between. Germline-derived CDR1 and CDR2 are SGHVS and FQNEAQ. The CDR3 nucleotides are TGTGCCAGCAGCTACCGCCTTTACTACGAGCAGTACTTC. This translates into CASSYRLYYEQYF.

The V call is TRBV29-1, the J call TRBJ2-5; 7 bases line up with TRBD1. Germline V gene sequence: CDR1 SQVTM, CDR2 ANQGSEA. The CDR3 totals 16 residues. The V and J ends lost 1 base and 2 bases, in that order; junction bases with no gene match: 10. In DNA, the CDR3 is TGCAGCGTTGAAGCCAGCCAGACAGGGTGGCAAGAGACCCAGTACTTC. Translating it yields CSVEASQTGWQETQYF.

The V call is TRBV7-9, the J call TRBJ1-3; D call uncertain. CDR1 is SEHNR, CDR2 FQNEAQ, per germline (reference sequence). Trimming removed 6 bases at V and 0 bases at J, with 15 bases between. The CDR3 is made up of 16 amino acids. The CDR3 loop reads CASSQVRQLSGNTIYF. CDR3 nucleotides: TGTGCCAGCAGTCAAGTAAGACAACTCTCTGGAAACACCATATATTTT.

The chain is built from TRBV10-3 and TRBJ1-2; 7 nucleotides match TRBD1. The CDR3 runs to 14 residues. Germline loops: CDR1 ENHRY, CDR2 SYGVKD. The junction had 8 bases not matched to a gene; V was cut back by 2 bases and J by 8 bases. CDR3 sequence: CAISEVPGQTGYTF. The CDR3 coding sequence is TGTGCCATCAGTGAGGTCCCGGGACAGACGGGCTACACCTTC.

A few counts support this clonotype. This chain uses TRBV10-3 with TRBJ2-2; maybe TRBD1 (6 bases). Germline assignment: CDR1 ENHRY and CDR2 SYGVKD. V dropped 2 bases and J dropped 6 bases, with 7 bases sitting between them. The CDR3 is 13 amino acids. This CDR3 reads CAISEQGSGELFF. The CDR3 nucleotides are TGTGCCATCAGTGAGCAGGGGTCCGGGGAGCTGTTTTTT.

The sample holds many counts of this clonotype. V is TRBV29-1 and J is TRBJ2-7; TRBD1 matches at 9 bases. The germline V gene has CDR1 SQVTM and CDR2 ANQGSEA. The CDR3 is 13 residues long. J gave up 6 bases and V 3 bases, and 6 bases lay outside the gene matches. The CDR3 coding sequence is TGCAGCGTTGACCTACAGGGGGCGGGCGAGCAGTACTTC. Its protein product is CSVDLQGAGEQYF.

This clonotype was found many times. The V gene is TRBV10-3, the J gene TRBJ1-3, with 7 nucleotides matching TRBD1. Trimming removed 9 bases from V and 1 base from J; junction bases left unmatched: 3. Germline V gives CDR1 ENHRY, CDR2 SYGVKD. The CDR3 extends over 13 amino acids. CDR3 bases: TGTGCCATATACAGGGGTTCTGGAAACACCATATATTTT. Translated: CAIYRGSGNTIYF.

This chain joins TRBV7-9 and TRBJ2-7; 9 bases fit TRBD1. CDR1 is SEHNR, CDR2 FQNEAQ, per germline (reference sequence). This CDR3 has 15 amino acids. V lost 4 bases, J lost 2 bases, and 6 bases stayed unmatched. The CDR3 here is CASSSTGGRTYEQYF. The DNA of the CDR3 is TGTGCCAGCAGCTCGACAGGGGGTCGGACCTACGAGCAGTACTTC.

The CDR3 DNA reads TGCAGTGCGCCGGGATTACTGAACACTGAAGCTTTCTTT. Protein sequence: CSAPGLLNTEAFF. V is TRBV20-1 and J is TRBJ1-1; D is ambiguous. CDR3 length: 13 amino acids. Trimming left V 6 bases short and J 0 bases short, with 11 bases between. CDR1 and CDR2 from the germline V gene are DFQATT and SNEGSKA (reference sequence).

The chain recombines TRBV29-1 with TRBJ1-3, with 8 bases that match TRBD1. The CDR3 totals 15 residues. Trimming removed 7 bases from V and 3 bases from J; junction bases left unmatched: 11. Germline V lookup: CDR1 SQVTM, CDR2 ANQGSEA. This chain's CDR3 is CSAADRGYNGNTIYF. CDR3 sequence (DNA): TGCAGCGCCGCCGACAGGGGTTATAATGGAAACACCATATATTTT.

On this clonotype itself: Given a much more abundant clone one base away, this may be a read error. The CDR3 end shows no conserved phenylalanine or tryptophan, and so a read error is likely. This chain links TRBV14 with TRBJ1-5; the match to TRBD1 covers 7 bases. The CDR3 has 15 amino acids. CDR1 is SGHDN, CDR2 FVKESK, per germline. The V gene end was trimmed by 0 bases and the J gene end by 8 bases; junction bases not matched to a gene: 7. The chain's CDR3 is CASSQELTGMEPQHV. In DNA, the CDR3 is TGTGCCAGCAGCCAAGAATTGACAGGGATGGAGCCCCAGCATGTT.

The CDR3 bases are TGTGCCAGCAGTAAACCGGGACAGGGTTCCTCTAGCAATCAGCCCCAGCATTTT. This encodes CASSKPGQGSSSNQPQHF. This chain connects TRBV7-2 to TRBJ1-5, with TRBD1 identical over 9 bases. Trimming cost V 6 bases and J 0 bases; bases outside gene matches: 12. Germline lookup yields CDR1 SGHTA and CDR2 FQGNSA. This CDR3 spans 18 amino acids.

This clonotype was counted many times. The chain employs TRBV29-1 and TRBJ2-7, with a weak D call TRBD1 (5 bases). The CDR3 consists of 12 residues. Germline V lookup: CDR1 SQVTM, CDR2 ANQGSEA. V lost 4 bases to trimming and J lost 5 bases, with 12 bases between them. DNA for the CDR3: TGCAGCGTTGTTCCTTCAGGGAACGAGCAGTACTTC. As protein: CSVVPSGNEQYF.

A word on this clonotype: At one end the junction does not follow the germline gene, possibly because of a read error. The DNA for the CDR3 is TGCGCCAGCACCAGGGGTCGGAAGACCCAGTACTTC. It specifies CASTRGRKTQYF. V and J are TRBV11-2 and TRBJ2-5; D perhaps matches TRBD1 (6 bases). The CDR3 has 12 amino acids. Germline V gene data show CDR1 as SGHAT and CDR2 as FQNNGV. The complete variable domain, with remaining parts taken from reference TRBV11-2 and TRBJ2-5, reads EAGVAQSPRYKIIEKRQSVAFWCNPISGHATLYWYQQILGQGPKLLIQFQNNGVVDDSQLPKDRFSAERLKGVDSTLKIQPAKLEDSAVYLCASTRGRKTQYFGPGTRLLVL.

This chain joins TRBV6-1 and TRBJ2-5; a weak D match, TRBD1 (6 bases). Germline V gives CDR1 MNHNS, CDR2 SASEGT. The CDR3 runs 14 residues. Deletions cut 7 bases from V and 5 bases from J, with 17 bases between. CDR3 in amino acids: CASTRQAPVETQYF. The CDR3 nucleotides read TGTGCCAGCACCCGACAGGCCCCCGTGGAGACCCAGTACTTC.

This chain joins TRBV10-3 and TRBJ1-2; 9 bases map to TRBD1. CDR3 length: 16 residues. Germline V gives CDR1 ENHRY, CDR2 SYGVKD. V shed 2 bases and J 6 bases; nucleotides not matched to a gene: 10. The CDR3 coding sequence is TGTGCCATCAGTGAGGTCCCGGGACAGGGCTGGGATGGCTACACCTTC. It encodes CAISEVPGQGWDGYTF.